Reported below is one TCR beta chain. Seattle's enrolled individuals joined amid active infection and were then monitored longitudinally. Measured with immunoSEQ multiplex PCR; TCRdb has only the in-frame clones, and not every one. The table lists around 220,000 clones, under 90% of them singletons, with over 6% in the top ten. The germline CDR1 and CDR2 sequences are SGHRS and YFSETQ. The CDR3 length is 15 residues. V lost 3 bases to trimming and J lost 6 bases, with 13 bases between them. This sample is drawn from a study of blood T cell repertoires in COVID-19. On the study more broadly: COVID-19 samples collected from the United States, Italy and Spain covered acute and convalescent phases. Nucleic acid was either cDNA or gDNA, and it came from T cells, B-cell-depleted T cells, or PBMCs.

Sequenced sample: peripheral blood. The clonotype comes from a woman aged 80 or over with COVID-19, enrolled during active disease. The chain employs TRBV5-1 and TRBJ1-6; a weak D match, TRBD1 (5 bases). As DNA, the CDR3 is TGCGCCAGCAGCTCGATAGGGGTTCCTAATTCACCCCTCCACTTT. Translated, it gives CASSSIGVPNSPLHF.